These 10 T cell receptor beta chains came from one sample sequenced in a study of OX40 agonist ivuxolimab in advanced cancers. Some clones are missing from TCRdb's copy, which holds only in-frame ones; the method was immunoSEQ multiplex PCR. The sample shows 60,000 to 65,000 clones, approximately 84% of them seen only once. The sequences come from CD4+ or CD8+ T cells sorted from blood, collected in a trial of the OX40 agonist ivuxolimab. These receptors came from an adult with an advanced solid tumor such as melanoma, head and neck, liver or kidney cancer.

The genes are TRBV7-9 and TRBJ1-2; D uncertain. CDR1 and CDR2 from the germline V gene are SEHNR and FQNEAQ (reference sequence). V was cut by 1 base and J by 4 bases, with 13 bases left in between. There are 15 residues in the CDR3. In DNA form, the CDR3 reads TGTGCCAGCAGCTTAGTGAGCGGAAGATCCTATGGCTACACCTTC. It codes for CASSLVSGRSYGYTF.

The chain carries TRBV29-1 and TRBJ2-5; D ambiguous. Germline values: CDR1 SQVTM, CDR2 ANQGSEA. The V and J ends lost 3 bases and 3 bases respectively, with 14 bases between them. The length of the CDR3 is 14 residues. The CDR3 here is CSVEGQSLKETQYF. The DNA of the CDR3 is TGCAGCGTTGAGGGTCAGAGCCTCAAAGAGACCCAGTACTTC.

To note about this clone: Mismatch with germline at one junction end may stem from a read error. The chain joins TRBV7-7 to TRBJ2-3; the D gene is possibly TRBD2 (5 bases). Germline V gene sequence: CDR1 SSHAT, CDR2 FNYEAQ (reference sequence). CDR3 length: 13 residues. The CDR3: CASSLRETDTQYF. The CDR3 DNA reads as TGTGCTAGCAGCCTGAGGGAAACAGATACGCAGTATTTT. Full variable domain (missing parts from reference TRBV7-7 and TRBJ2-3): GAGVSQSPRYKVTKRGQDVTLRCDPISSHATLYWYQQALGQGPEFLTYFNYEAQPDKSGLPSDRFSAERPEGSISTLTIQRTEQRDSAMYRCASSLRETDTQYFGPGTRLTVL.

This clone was observed a single time. The V and J genes are TRBV5-1 and TRBJ1-5; 10 nucleotides line up with TRBD1. This CDR3 region has 16 residues. Trimming took 2 bases from V and 2 from J; bases not matched to a gene: 4. Germline values: CDR1 SGHRS, CDR2 YFSETQ. CDR3 in amino acids: CASSLTGTGGNQPQHF. The CDR3 DNA reads as TGCGCCAGCAGCTTAACCGGGACAGGGGGCAATCAGCCCCAGCATTTT.

The chain combines TRBV10-1 with TRBJ1-1; possible D gene TRBD1, 6 bases. Germline loops: CDR1 WNHNN, CDR2 SYGVQD (reference sequence). Trimming cost V 6 bases and J 3 bases, with 14 bases left between them. The CDR3 has 14 amino acids. CDR3 region: CASSRGNWDTEAFF. CDR3 DNA sequence: TGCGCCAGCAGCAGGGGTAATTGGGACACTGAAGCTTTCTTT.

The rearrangement joins TRBV6-5 to TRBJ2-1, with a weak D call TRBD1 (5 bases). The CDR3 has 15 amino acids. CDR1 is MNHEY and CDR2 is SVGAGI in the germline V gene. V lost 6 bases, J lost 8 bases, and 20 bases lay in between. The CDR3 DNA is TGTGCCAGCAGCACCCTAGACAGTGGGGTTTATGAGCAGTTCTTC. Residues: CASSTLDSGVYEQFF.

Written as DNA, the CDR3 is TGCGCCAGCAGCTTGGGATTGGGGGACACCGGGGAGCTGTTTTTT. This encodes CASSLGLGDTGELFF. This chain uses TRBV5-1 with TRBJ2-2; D is perhaps TRBD1 or TRBD2 (5 bases each). Trimming removed 0 bases at V and 3 bases at J, with 9 bases between. CDR1 is SGHRS and CDR2 is YFSETQ in the germline V gene. CDR3 length: 15 amino acids.

This chain joins TRBV30 and TRBJ2-3; no clear D. CDR1 GTSNPN and CDR2 SVGIG come from the germline V gene (reference sequence). V gave up 0 bases and J gave up 2 bases, with 9 bases separating them. The CDR3 runs to 14 residues. CDR3 nucleotide sequence: TGTGCCTGGAGTGTAAAGGCCCCCACAGATACGCAGTATTTT. Its translation: CAWSVKAPTDTQYF.

The V call is TRBV5-4, the J call TRBJ2-2, with D perhaps assigned TRBD1 or TRBD2 (6 bases each). CDR3 length equals 13 residues. The germline V and J ends were trimmed by 10 bases and 4 bases, with 14 bases remaining between them. Germline loops: CDR1 SGHNT, CDR2 YYREEE (reference sequence). The CDR3: CAGSGGRTGELFF. For the CDR3, the DNA is TGTGCCGGGAGTGGGGGGCGCACCGGGGAGCTGTTTTTT.

V gene TRBV9 combines with J gene TRBJ2-3; TRBD2 is a possible D gene (6 bases). The CDR3 runs 14 residues. Germline V gene lookup returns CDR1 SGDLS and CDR2 YYNGEE. V dropped 3 bases and J dropped 2 bases, with 10 bases sitting between them. CDR3 DNA sequence: TGTGCCAGCAGCGCCTGGACTAACACAGATACGCAGTATTTT. Protein sequence: CASSAWTNTDTQYF.